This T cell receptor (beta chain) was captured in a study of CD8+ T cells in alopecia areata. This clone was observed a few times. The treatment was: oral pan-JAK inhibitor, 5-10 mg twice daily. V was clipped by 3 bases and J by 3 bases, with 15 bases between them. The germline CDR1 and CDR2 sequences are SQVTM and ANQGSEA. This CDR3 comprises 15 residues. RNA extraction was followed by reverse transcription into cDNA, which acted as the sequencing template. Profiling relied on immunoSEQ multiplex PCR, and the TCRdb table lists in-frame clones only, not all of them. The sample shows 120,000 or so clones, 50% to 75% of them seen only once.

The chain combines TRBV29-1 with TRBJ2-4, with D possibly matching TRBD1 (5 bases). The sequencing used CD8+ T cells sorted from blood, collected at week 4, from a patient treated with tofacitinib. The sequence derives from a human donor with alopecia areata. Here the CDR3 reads CSVDSWGPVKNIQYF. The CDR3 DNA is TGCAGCGTTGATAGCTGGGGCCCGGTCAAAAACATTCAGTACTTC.